Listed here are 8 T cell receptor beta chains from one sample, sequenced in a study of OX40 agonist ivuxolimab in advanced cancers. Using immunoSEQ multiplex PCR, the repertoire was profiled, and TCRdb retains in-frame clones only, with some absent. This repertoire shows 5,000 to 6,000 clones, roughly 90% found once; its top ten account for over 30%. The starting material was CD4+ or CD8+ T cells sorted from blood, obtained in a trial of the OX40 agonist ivuxolimab. These receptors originate from an adult with an advanced solid tumor such as melanoma, head and neck, liver or kidney cancer.

V gene TRBV27 combines with J gene TRBJ2-1; D might be TRBD2 (5 bases). This CDR3 contains 13 residues. Germline V CDR1 and CDR2: MNHEY, SMNVEV (reference sequence). The V end was cut by 1 base, the J end by 8 bases, with 9 bases between. The CDR3 sequence is CASSLFLSDEQFF. CDR3 DNA: TGTGCCAGCAGTTTATTCCTTAGCGATGAGCAGTTCTTC.

V usage is TRBV12-5 and J usage is TRBJ1-4; 9 bases line up with TRBD1. This CDR3 has 17 amino acids. The germline CDR1 and CDR2 sequences are LGHNT and FRNRAP. Losses at the gene ends were 2 bases for V and 7 bases for J; bases not matched to a gene: 11. The chain's CDR3 is CASGLQGQGISAEKLFF. The DNA for the CDR3 is TGTGCTAGTGGTTTGCAGGGACAGGGTATTAGTGCTGAAAAACTGTTTTTT.

The chain recombines TRBV19 with TRBJ2-7, with D unclear. Deletions cut 4 bases from V and 3 bases from J, with 7 bases between. The length of the CDR3 is 12 residues. From germline, CDR1 is LNHDA and CDR2 SQIVND (reference sequence). The CDR3 here is CASSTNYYEQYF. The CDR3 DNA is TGTGCCAGTAGTACCAATTACTACGAGCAGTACTTC.

The V gene is TRBV25-1, the J gene TRBJ2-1; 9 bases match TRBD1. Losses at the gene ends were 6 bases for V and 4 bases for J; bases not matched to a gene: 10. The CDR3 length is 16 residues. Germline V lookup: CDR1 MGHDK, CDR2 SYGVNS. The CDR3 coding sequence is TGTGCCAGCAGGAGTTCCGGGACAGGGATTTACAATGAGCAGTTCTTC. The encoded protein is CASRSSGTGIYNEQFF.

The chain combines TRBV27 with TRBJ2-5, with D perhaps matching TRBD2 (5 bases). CDR1 MNHEY and CDR2 SMNVEV come from the germline V gene (reference sequence). The ends were cut back, 1 base at V and 5 bases at J, with 11 bases in the middle. This CDR3 region has 14 residues. As DNA, the CDR3 is TGTGCCAGCAGTTTATTGGAGGAGTTGGAGACCCAGTACTTC. Translation: CASSLLEELETQYF.

This clone was seen just once. The chain links TRBV11-2 to TRBJ2-3, with 7 bases lining up with TRBD2. V shed 5 bases, J shed 8 bases, and the junction held 13 bases outside the gene matches. The CDR3 covers 15 residues. Per germline, CDR1 SGHAT and CDR2 FQNNGV. CDR3: CASSHLGAGAVTQYF. The CDR3 coding sequence is TGTGCCAGCAGCCATCTAGGGGCGGGAGCGGTTACGCAGTATTTT.

This clone occurred a few times. CDR3 coding DNA: TGTGCCTCAGGCGCGGGAGGGGCCTACGAGCAGTACTTC. Amino acid sequence: CASGAGGAYEQYF. This chain connects TRBV10-3 to TRBJ2-7; 9 nucleotides match TRBD2. The length of the CDR3 is 13 residues. V lost 11 bases, J lost 2 bases, and 7 bases stayed unmatched. Germline V gene data show CDR1 as ENHRY and CDR2 as SYGVKD.

This chain uses TRBV6-5 with TRBJ2-7; tentatively, D is TRBD1 or TRBD2 (5 bases each). Germline CDR1 MNHEY, CDR2 SVGAGI. V lost 5 bases and J lost 5, with 10 bases in between. CDR3 length equals 12 residues. The DNA for the CDR3 is TGTGCCAGCAGTGATCAGGGACACGAGCAGTACTTC. As protein: CASSDQGHEQYF.